Listed here are 11 T cell receptor beta chains from one sample, sequenced in a study of cytomegalovirus exposure and HLA in healthy donors (dated by TCRdb to 2015 to 2018). Library preparation was by the immunoSEQ multiplex PCR assay. The multiplex PCR relied on a mix of 60 forward primers for TCR Vbeta segments and 13 reverse primers for TCR Jbeta segments. Here the immuneACCESS table is served through TCRdb, limited to in-frame sequences with V and J called. Missing clones are a known gap in these copies; in checked studies unresolved V genes cover under half, and the rest lacks a known reason. Recorded for this sample are about 130,000 clones; 79% of them occurred a single time. Together, the top ten hold about 6.5% of the sample. The sequencing input was PBMCs. The receptors were gathered from a man aged 35 to 55 in good health and CMV-seropositive.

On this clone itself: Other DNA sequences in the same sample also yield this CDR3. The DNA for the CDR3 is TGTGCCTGGAGCGAGGGCAGCTCCTACGAGCAGTACTTC. Amino acid sequence: CAWSEGSSYEQYF. V gene TRBV30 combines with J gene TRBJ2-7, with D perhaps TRBD2 (5 bases). This CDR3 has 13 residues. In germline, CDR1 is GTSNPN, CDR2 SVGIG (reference sequence). V dropped 3 bases and J dropped 0 bases, with 9 bases sitting between them.

The CDR3 DNA is TGTGCCAGCAGTGAACACTATAATTCACCCCTCCACTTT. Translation: CASSEHYNSPLHF. The rearrangement uses TRBV6-1 and TRBJ1-6, with D uncertain. V lost 2 bases, J lost 3 bases, and 2 bases lay in between. The CDR3 spans 13 residues. The germline CDR1 and CDR2 sequences are MNHNS and SASEGT.

This chain joins TRBV5-1 and TRBJ1-2; 11 bases line up with TRBD1. Germline assignment: CDR1 SGHRS and CDR2 YFSETQ. The CDR3 length is 15 residues. V shed 1 base and J 8 bases; nucleotides not matched to a gene: 7. In DNA form, the CDR3 reads TGCGCCAGCAGCTTGCCCGGGACAGGGGGAATAGGCTACACCTTC. Its translation is CASSLPGTGGIGYTF.

The chain combines TRBV9 with TRBJ2-1, with 13 bases identical to TRBD2. CDR1 is SGDLS and CDR2 is YYNGEE in the germline V gene. V was pared by 3 bases and J by 14 bases, with 8 bases of the junction left unmatched. This CDR3 comprises 14 residues. The CDR3 sequence is CASSAWTSGSLKFF. The CDR3 DNA follows: TGTGCCAGCAGCGCCTGGACTAGCGGGAGTTTGAAGTTCTTC.

The J gene is TRBJ1-4, the V gene TRBV9, with D possibly TRBD1 on 6 matching bases. V was pared by 1 base and J by 1 base, with 8 bases between. In germline, CDR1 is SGDLS, CDR2 YYNGEE. The CDR3 extends over 15 amino acids. The CDR3 DNA reads as TGTGCCAGCAGCGTACGCAGGGGAACTAATGAAAAACTGTTTTTT. Translating it yields CASSVRRGTNEKLFF. Supplemented by reference TRBV9 and TRBJ1-4, the full variable domain reads DSGVTQTPKHLITATGQRVTLRCSPRSGDLSVYWYQQSLDQGLQFLIQYYNGEERAKGNILERFSAQQFPDLHSELNLSSLELGDSALYFCASSVRRGTNEKLFFGSGTQLSVL.

This rearrangement joins TRBV2 to TRBJ1-2; D is uncertain. The CDR3 extends over 11 amino acids. Trimming removed 8 bases at V and 2 bases at J, with 6 bases between. The germline CDR1 and CDR2 sequences are SNHLY and FYNNEI. The CDR3: CASGQNYGYTF. The DNA for the CDR3 is TGTGCCAGCGGCCAGAACTATGGCTACACCTTC. The entire variable domain, with the rest obtained from reference TRBV2 and TRBJ1-2, is as follows: EPEVTQTPSHQVTQMGQEVILRCVPISNHLYFYWYRQILGQKVEFLVSFYNNEISEKSEIFDDQFSVERPDGSNFTLKIRSTKLEDSAMYFCASGQNYGYTFGSGTRLTVV.

The chain carries TRBV4-1 and TRBJ1-1; D perhaps matches TRBD1 (6 bases). V shed 4 bases and J shed 5 bases, with 14 bases lying between them. There are 14 residues in the CDR3. Germline loops: CDR1 MGHRA, CDR2 YSYEKL. This CDR3 is CASSRNREGTEAFF. Written as DNA, the CDR3 is TGCGCCAGCAGCCGAAACAGGGAGGGGACTGAAGCTTTCTTT.

The chain employs TRBV7-9 and TRBJ2-2; 7 bases align to TRBD2. Germline CDR1 and CDR2: SEHNR and FQNEAQ (reference sequence). The junction had 3 bases not matched to a gene; V was cut back by 0 bases and J by 5 bases. This CDR3 contains 15 residues. The CDR3 here is CASSLAGGLTGELFF. The CDR3 bases are TGTGCCAGCAGCTTAGCGGGAGGGCTGACCGGGGAGCTGTTTTTT.

The chain links TRBV6-1 to TRBJ2-7, with D possibly being TRBD1 (6 bases). Per germline, CDR1 MNHNS and CDR2 SASEGT. The length of the CDR3 is 15 residues. Deletions cut 5 bases from V and 4 bases from J, with 18 bases between. This CDR3 is CASSIPTGERYEQYF. CDR3 sequence (DNA): TGTGCCAGCAGTATTCCGACAGGAGAGAGGTACGAGCAGTACTTC.

This chain connects TRBV2 to TRBJ1-4, with a tentative D call TRBD1 (6 bases). Germline CDR1 is SNHLY and CDR2 is FYNNEI. V lost 8 bases to trimming and J lost 7 bases, with 17 bases between them. The CDR3 runs 14 residues. The CDR3 DNA follows: TGTGCCAGCGCCTTTTGGCAGGGGATTGAAAAACTGTTTTTT. Residues: CASAFWQGIEKLFF. Looking up the rest from reference TRBV2 and TRBJ1-4 gives the full variable domain: EPEVTQTPSHQVTQMGQEVILRCVPISNHLYFYWYRQILGQKVEFLVSFYNNEISEKSEIFDDQFSVERPDGSNFTLKIRSTKLEDSAMYFCASAFWQGIEKLFFGSGTQLSVL.

The chain employs TRBV19 and TRBJ1-2, with TRBD1 matching 7 bases. The CDR3 contains 15 residues. Germline values: CDR1 LNHDA, CDR2 SQIVND (reference sequence). Trimming took 3 bases from V and 0 from J; bases not matched to a gene: 4. The CDR3 here is CASSIRDSANYGYTF. DNA for the CDR3: TGTGCCAGTAGTATTCGGGACAGCGCTAACTATGGCTACACCTTC.